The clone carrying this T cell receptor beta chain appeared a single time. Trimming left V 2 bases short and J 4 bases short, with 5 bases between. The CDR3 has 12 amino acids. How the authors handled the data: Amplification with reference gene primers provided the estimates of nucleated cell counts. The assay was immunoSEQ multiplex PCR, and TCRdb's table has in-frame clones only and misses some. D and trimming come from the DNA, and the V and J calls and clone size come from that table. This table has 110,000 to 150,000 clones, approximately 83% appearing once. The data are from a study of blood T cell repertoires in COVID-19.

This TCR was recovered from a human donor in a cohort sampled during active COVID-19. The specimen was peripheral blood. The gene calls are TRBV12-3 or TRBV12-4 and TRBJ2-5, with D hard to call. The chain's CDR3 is CASSLTGETQYF. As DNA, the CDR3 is TGTGCCAGCAGTTTAACCGGAGAGACCCAGTACTTC.